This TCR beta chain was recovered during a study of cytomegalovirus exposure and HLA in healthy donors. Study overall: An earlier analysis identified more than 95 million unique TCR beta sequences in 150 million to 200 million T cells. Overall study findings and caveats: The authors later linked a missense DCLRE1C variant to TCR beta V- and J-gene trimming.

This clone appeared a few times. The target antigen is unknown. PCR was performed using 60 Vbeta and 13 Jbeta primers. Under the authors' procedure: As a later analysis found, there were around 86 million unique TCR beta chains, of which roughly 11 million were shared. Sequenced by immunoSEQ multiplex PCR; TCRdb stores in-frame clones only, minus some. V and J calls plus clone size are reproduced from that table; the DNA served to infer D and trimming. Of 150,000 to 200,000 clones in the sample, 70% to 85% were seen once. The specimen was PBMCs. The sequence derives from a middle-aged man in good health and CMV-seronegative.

The CDR3 loop is CASTRDRNTEAFF. The CDR3 DNA follows: TGCGCCAGCACTAGGGACAGGAACACTGAAGCTTTCTTT. The chain carries TRBV4-3 and TRBJ1-1; 7 nucleotides line up with TRBD1. V was pared by 7 bases and J by 1 base, with 3 bases of the junction left unmatched. Germline V gene data show CDR1 as LGHNA and CDR2 as YSLEER. This CDR3 comprises 13 residues.